The 24 T cell receptor beta chains presented below share a single source sample, sequenced in a study of CD8 T cells in ankylosing spondylitis. General study findings and limits: Typical of ankylosing spondylitis blood, it appeared, was a TCR beta motif of under 10 highly homologous variants.

TCRdb recomputed calls from the 5' RACE reads with MiXCR, one row per CDR3 protein. Altogether 800,000 to 900,000 distinct CDR3 sequences are present, approximately 10% being singletons, with the ten largest covering under 0.6%. No antigen has been identified for these receptors. Sequenced input: blood, either unsorted or a sorted T cell fraction (not recorded which). These receptors were taken from a male donor with ankylosing spondylitis.

This clonotype appeared a few times. V gene TRBV18 combines with J gene TRBJ1-5; possibly TRBD1 for D (6 bases). V shed 4 bases and J shed 1 base, with 11 bases lying between them. In germline, CDR1 is KGHSH, CDR2 LQKENI. This CDR3 is 15 amino acids long. CDR3 sequence reads: CASSRTQGSNQPQHF. DNA for the CDR3: TGTGCCAGCTCACGAACTCAGGGGAGCAATCAGCCCCAGCATTTT.

At least ten counts were recorded for this clonotype. The chain combines TRBV28 with TRBJ2-6; D is unresolved. This CDR3 region has 14 residues. V was pared by 1 base and J by 1 base, with 2 bases between. CDR1 is MDHEN, CDR2 SYDVKM, per germline. CDR3 loop: CASSLFSGANVLTF. CDR3 in DNA: TGTGCCAGCAGTTTATTTTCTGGGGCCAACGTCCTGACTTTC.

This clonotype was counted many times. The chain employs TRBV7-2 and TRBJ1-1, with D hard to call. Germline V gene sequence: CDR1 SGHTA, CDR2 FQGNSA. V lost 5 bases and J 13 bases, leaving 20 bases between the germline ends. CDR3 length: 13 residues. CDR3 region: CASSPVTALKLFF. CDR3 in DNA: TGTGCCAGCAGCCCAGTAACTGCACTGAAGCTTTTCTTT.

This clonotype occurred many times. The rearrangement joins TRBV29-1 to TRBJ2-7, with 11 positions matching TRBD2. Trimming at V came to 4 bases and at J to 3 bases, leaving 5 bases not matched to a gene. The CDR3 is made up of 14 amino acids. Per the germline V gene, CDR1 is SQVTM and CDR2 is ANQGSEA. The CDR3, as DNA: TGCAGCGTTGTTTTTAGCGGGAGGGTCTACGAGCAGTACTTC. Amino acid sequence: CSVVFSGRVYEQYF.

This chain joins TRBV5-1 and TRBJ1-3; D is undetermined. Germline V lookup: CDR1 SGHRS, CDR2 YFSETQ. The CDR3 runs to 14 residues. V lost 2 bases to trimming and J lost 2 bases, with 8 bases between them. The CDR3 loop reads CASSFEVPGNTIYF. CDR3 bases: TGCGCCAGCAGCTTTGAGGTTCCTGGAAACACCATATATTTT.

This clonotype was picked up a small number of times. The gene calls are TRBV28 and TRBJ2-7, with 10 bases matching TRBD2. Unmatched junction bases numbered 7, after V lost 5 bases and J lost 6 bases. The germline gives CDR1 MDHEN, CDR2 SYDVKM. This CDR3 spans 14 amino acids. The CDR3 spells CASSPPSGRSEQYF. As DNA, the CDR3 is TGTGCCAGCAGTCCGCCTAGCGGGAGATCCGAGCAGTACTTC.

The V and J genes are TRBV20-1 and TRBJ2-7, with a possible D match to TRBD1 (5 bases). Germline CDR1 reads DFQATT; CDR2 reads SNEGSKA (reference sequence). The CDR3 spans 15 residues. Between the trimmed V and J ends, which lost 1 base and 3 bases, there was a span of 16 bases. This CDR3 is CSARGSQGDVYEQYF. The CDR3 nucleotides are TGCAGTGCTAGAGGTTCGCAGGGTGACGTCTACGAGCAGTACTTC.

This clonotype was recorded a few times. This chain uses TRBV9 with TRBJ1-2; D uncertain. This CDR3 is built from 13 residues. Germline CDR1 reads SGDLS; CDR2 reads YYNGEE. CDR3 sequence reads: CVSSPAESYGYTF. The CDR3 DNA follows: TGTGTGTCCAGTCCGGCAGAGAGCTATGGCTACACCTTC.

This clonotype was recorded a few times. The chain combines TRBV20-1 with TRBJ2-1; 7 nucleotides agree with TRBD2. Per germline, CDR1 DFQATT and CDR2 SNEGSKA (reference sequence). V gave up 1 base and J gave up 1 base; unmatched junction bases: 4. This CDR3 region has 15 residues. The CDR3 loop reads CSARVASGSYNEQFF. The DNA of the CDR3 is TGCAGTGCTAGAGTTGCTAGCGGATCCTACAATGAGCAGTTCTTC.

This clonotype was observed a handful of times. This chain uses TRBV5-1 with TRBJ2-3; TRBD2 matches at 9 bases. Germline assignment: CDR1 SGHRS and CDR2 YFSETQ. With 0 bases clipped from V and 4 bases from J, the junction kept 6 bases outside the gene matches. The CDR3 loop spans 16 amino acids. CDR3 sequence reads: CASSLAASGASDTQYF. Here the CDR3 DNA reads TGCGCCAGCAGCTTGGCCGCTAGCGGGGCGTCAGATACGCAGTATTTT.

This clonotype was counted between two and nine times. V and J are TRBV27 and TRBJ2-3, with D unresolved. The ends were cut back, 4 bases at V and 6 bases at J, with 17 bases in the middle. CDR1 MNHEY and CDR2 SMNVEV come from the germline V gene (reference sequence). The CDR3 runs 15 residues. The CDR3 DNA sequence: TGTGCCAGCAGTTACCGGGCTCCCTCACGCGATACGCAGTATTTT. Its protein product is CASSYRAPSRDTQYF.

V and J are TRBV11-2 and TRBJ2-2; no firm D call. The CDR3 consists of 16 residues. The V end was cut by 1 base, the J end by 0 bases, with 9 bases between. CDR1 is SGHAT, CDR2 FQNNGV, per germline. CDR3 amino acids: CASSLVSGSNTGELFF. CDR3 DNA sequence: TGTGCCAGCAGCTTAGTTTCAGGATCGAACACCGGGGAGCTGTTTTTT.

The rearrangement links TRBV20-1 to TRBJ2-5; weak D call: TRBD2 (5 bases). Trimming removed 3 bases from V and 3 bases from J, with 8 bases in between. Germline CDR1 and CDR2: DFQATT and SNEGSKA (reference sequence). This CDR3 region has 12 residues. CDR3 sequence (DNA): TGCAGTGCTAGTCGGGGAAAAGAGACCCAGTACTTC. Translation gives CSASRGKETQYF.

The chain recombines TRBV10-3 with TRBJ2-7, with D tentatively TRBD1 (5 bases). The CDR3 runs 13 residues. Per the germline V gene, CDR1 is ENHRY and CDR2 is SYGVKD. V was clipped by 7 bases and J by 2 bases, with 12 bases between them. The CDR3 loop is CAITDRNPYEQYF. For the CDR3, the DNA is TGTGCCATCACCGACAGAAACCCCTACGAGCAGTACTTC.

This clonotype came up a few times. The CDR3 loop is CASSTGTNNQPQHF. The DNA of the CDR3 is TGTGCCAGCAGTACCGGGACAAACAATCAGCCCCAGCATTTT. The V gene is TRBV12-3 or TRBV12-4, the J gene TRBJ1-5; D might be TRBD1 (6 bases). V gave up 5 bases and J gave up 3 bases, with 11 bases separating them. This CDR3 comprises 14 residues.

The chain couples TRBV5-1 to TRBJ2-5; weak D call: TRBD2 (6 bases). Trimming cost V 3 bases and J 5 bases, with 11 bases left between them. The germline gives CDR1 SGHRS, CDR2 YFSETQ. This CDR3 contains 13 residues. In DNA, the CDR3 is TGCGCCAGCAGCTATCTAGCGTTTGAGACCCAGTACTTC. Protein: CASSYLAFETQYF.

This clonotype was counted only a few times. The genes are TRBV4-1 and TRBJ2-5; D ambiguous. Trimming removed 4 bases at V and 7 bases at J, with 13 bases between. The CDR3 loop spans 13 amino acids. CDR1 and CDR2 from the germline V gene are MGHRA and YSYEKL. The CDR3 region is CASSRQGERTQYF. The CDR3 DNA sequence: TGCGCCAGCAGCCGCCAAGGTGAACGGACCCAGTACTTC.

This clonotype occurred a few times. CDR3 amino acids: CASSPGRQRTEAFF. CDR3 bases: TGTGCCAGCAGCCCGGGACGGCAACGCACTGAAGCTTTCTTT. The J gene is TRBJ1-1, the V gene TRBV7-9; TRBD1 might be the D (5 bases). The CDR3 sequence is 14 residues long. Germline V gene sequence: CDR1 SEHNR, CDR2 FQNEAQ (reference sequence). V was cut by 5 bases and J by 4 bases, with 14 bases left in between.

The DNA of the CDR3 is TGTGCCAGCAGCCTACCGTGGACCGGGGAGCTGTTTTTT. The encoded protein is CASSLPWTGELFF. The rearrangement uses TRBV5-6 and TRBJ2-2; D remains ambiguous. Trimming pared 4 bases from V and 5 bases from J, leaving 9 bases between. The CDR3 spans 13 residues. Germline loops: CDR1 SGHDT, CDR2 YYEEEE.

This chain uses TRBV12-3 or TRBV12-4 with TRBJ1-4; 9 bases line up with TRBD1. The CDR3 extends over 16 amino acids. V lost 1 base and J lost 4; bases outside the gene matches: 4. CDR3 protein: CASSLGGTGLNEKLFF. The CDR3 nucleotides are TGTGCCAGCAGTTTAGGGGGGACAGGGCTTAATGAAAAACTGTTTTTT.

In its sample, this clonotype was seen a few times. The chain employs TRBV6-5 and TRBJ2-7; TRBD1 matches at 7 bases. Trimming removed 0 bases from V and 6 bases from J; junction bases left unmatched: 5. The CDR3 loop spans 14 amino acids. Germline CDR1 MNHEY, CDR2 SVGAGI. In DNA, the CDR3 is TGTGCCAGCAGTTACTCAGGGGGCTTAGGCGAGCAGTACTTC. Translated, it gives CASSYSGGLGEQYF.

The rearrangement joins TRBV20-1 to TRBJ2-3, with 16 positions matching TRBD2. CDR1 and CDR2 from the germline V gene are DFQATT and SNEGSKA (reference sequence). This CDR3 comprises 17 residues. With V trimmed by 3 bases and J by 1 base, 4 bases remained unmatched. The CDR3 nucleotides read TGCAGTGCTAGTGGGACTAGCGGGAGGGACGGCACAGATACGCAGTATTTT. Protein product: CSASGTSGRDGTDTQYF.

This clonotype was detected only once. CDR3 in DNA: TGTGCCAGCAGCCAAGGTCTCGGGACAGAAGCTTTCTTT. This sequence encodes CASSQGLGTEAFF. The chain recombines TRBV3-1 with TRBJ1-1; TRBD1 might be the D (6 bases). Germline V gives CDR1 LGHDT, CDR2 YNNKEL (reference sequence). The V end lost 1 base, the J end lost 8 bases, and 11 bases lay between the germline ends. The CDR3 contains 13 residues.

In its sample, this clonotype was seen a few times. The chain uses TRBV9 and TRBJ2-1; D perhaps matches TRBD1 (6 bases). The CDR3 runs 15 residues. CDR1 is SGDLS and CDR2 is YYNGEE in the germline V gene. Deletions cut 4 bases from V and 1 base from J, with 12 bases between. For the CDR3, the DNA is TGTGCCAGCAGCCCCGAGGGGGATTCCTACAATGAGCAGTTCTTC. It yields the protein CASSPEGDSYNEQFF.